This T cell receptor beta chain came from a study of OX40 agonist ivuxolimab in advanced cancers. Overall study context: Patients took ivuxolimab, an agonistic anti-OX40 (CD134) antibody. Each dose-escalation patient presented with hepatocellular carcinoma, melanoma, renal cell or head and neck cancer. Participants averaged roughly 57 years of age (range about 23 to 79) and were about 85% male.

CDR3 length: 15 amino acids. Trimming cost V 2 bases and J 3 bases, with 13 bases left between them. CDR1 is SGHKS and CDR2 is YYEKEE in the germline V gene (reference sequence). The repertoire was sequenced with immunoSEQ multiplex PCR; TCRdb's copy has only in-frame clones and lacks some. The repertoire has approximately 65,000 clones, 80% to 95% of them found once; the top ten carry around 0.63%. Sequenced material: CD4+ or CD8+ T cells sorted from blood, taken in a trial of the OX40 agonist ivuxolimab. The sequence derives from an adult with an advanced solid tumor such as melanoma, head and neck, liver or kidney cancer. The genes are TRBV5-5 and TRBJ2-3, with D hard to call. The CDR3 DNA is TGTGCCAGCAGCTTTGATGGCTTAAGGACAGATACGCAGTATTTT. This sequence encodes CASSFDGLRTDTQYF.